These T cell receptor beta chains were read from a single sample in a study of control samples from healthy donors and cancer patients. The method was immunoSEQ multiplex PCR; TCRdb's version includes in-frame clones alone and lacks a portion of them. The data contain roughly 100,000 clones, under 90% of them seen just once; the ten biggest clones take up roughly 13%. Sequencing was done on a sample of blood. The receptors here all came from a woman aged 45-65 years in good health. The CDR3 runs from the conserved cysteine through the conserved F or W. Each record gives: J gene, CDR3 length, V gene, clone size, D gene, CDR3 DNA, CDR3 protein. A D gene is named only where the DNA matches it firmly. Part of the rows lack a size; the others show once, few, many or a class for expanded clones.

TRBJ2-4	18	TRBV2	-	-	TGTGCCAGCAGTGAACGGCGGACCATCGGGGGAGCCAAAAACATTCAGTACTTC	CASSERRTIGGAKNIQYF
TRBJ2-1	14	TRBV5-4	-	TRBD1	TGTGCCAGCAGTAGGGACAGGGGGGACAATGAGCAGTTCTTC	CASSRDRGDNEQFF
TRBJ1-1	17	TRBV27	once	TRBD1	TGTGCCAGCAGTTTATATGGACAGGGGGCGCGGAACACTGAAGCTTTCTTT	CASSLYGQGARNTEAFF
TRBJ1-4	15	TRBV28	-	-	TGTGCCAGCAGTTTATACCCAGGGTCTAGTGAAAAACTGTTTTTT	CASSLYPGSSEKLFF
TRBJ2-3	14	TRBV2	-	TRBD2	TGTGCCAGCGGGGGGAGGGGAGGCACAGATACGCAGTATTTT	CASGGRGGTDTQYF
TRBJ1-6	16	TRBV7-8	-	-	TGTGCCAGCAGCTTAGGACGGGGGGCGGACCTTTCACCCCTCCACTTT	CASSLGRGADLSPLHF
TRBJ1-2	13	TRBV6-4	-	-	TGTGCCAGCAGTGACGGGTGGGGAGATGGCTACACCTTC	CASSDGWGDGYTF
TRBJ1-4	14	TRBV4-1	-	-	TGCGCCAGCAGCCATGACCCGGGTAATGAAAAACTGTTTTTT	CASSHDPGNEKLFF
TRBJ1-3	15	TRBV6-2/TRBV6-3	-	-	TGTGCCAGCAGCTCCCTCCGGGGGTACCAGGACACCATATATTTT	CASSSLRGYQDTIYF
TRBJ2-3	17	TRBV7-2	-	TRBD2	TGTGCCAGCAGCTTATCACCTGGGATTAGCGGGAGATCAACGCAGTATTTT	CASSLSPGISGRSTQYF
TRBJ2-7	13	TRBV7-6	once	-	TGTGCCAGCAGCCCTAATCCACGTACCGAGCAGTACTTC	CASSPNPRTEQYF
TRBJ1-5	13	TRBV18	-	-	TGTGCCAGCTCACCTGGGAGGGACCAGCCCCAGCATTTT	CASSPGRDQPQHF
TRBJ2-7	15	TRBV9	-	TRBD2	TGTGCCAGCAGCGTAGGGCTAGCGGGGAACTACGAGCAGTACTTC	CASSVGLAGNYEQYF
TRBJ1-5	16	TRBV28	-	TRBD1	TGTGCCAGCACCTCGGGGACAGGGGGCGGCAATCAGCCCCAGCATTTT	CASTSGTGGGNQPQHF
TRBJ1-2	13	TRBV28	-	-	TGTGCCAGCAGCCCGGTTAGGTTGGATGGCTACACCTTC	CASSPVRLDGYTF
TRBJ2-7	15	TRBV4-1	-	TRBD2	TGCGCCAGCAGCCAAGACGCGGGAGGGACGTACGAGCAGTACTTC	CASSQDAGGTYEQYF
TRBJ2-2	13	TRBV7-9	-	-	TGTGCCAGCAGCCCCAGGCTAGCGGGGGAGCTGTTTTTT	CASSPRLAGELFF
TRBJ1-1	14	TRBV7-2	-	-	TGTGCCAGCAGCTTAGTCAACCGAGGGACAGAAGCTTTCTTT	CASSLVNRGTEAFF
TRBJ1-4	16	TRBV4-3	-	TRBD1	TGCGCCAGCAGCCACGTGGACAGGGCCTTTAATGAAAAACTGTTTTTT	CASSHVDRAFNEKLFF
TRBJ2-5	16	TRBV6-1	-	TRBD2	TGTGCCAGCAGTGAATTAGCGGGAGGGCCCCAAGAGACCCAGTACTTC	CASSELAGGPQETQYF
TRBJ1-6	15	TRBV4-3	-	TRBD1	TGCGCCAGCAGCCAACAAGACAGGGATAATTCACCCCTCCACTTT	CASSQQDRDNSPLHF
TRBJ1-3	13	TRBV7-3	few	-	TGTGCCAGCAGCTTGGGGGCGGGAAACACCATATATTTT	CASSLGAGNTIYF
TRBJ2-6	15	TRBV7-9	few	-	TGTGCCAGCAGCTTAAGTGTCTCTGGGGCCAACGTCCTGACTTTC	CASSLSVSGANVLTF
TRBJ1-1	14	TRBV5-1	-	TRBD1	TGCGCCAGCAGCGGGGGACAGCTGAACACTGAAGCTTTCTTT	CASSGGQLNTEAFF
TRBJ1-3	17	TRBV9	-	-	TGTGCCAGCAGCCCCGCGGGGGTGGGGTTCTCTGGAAACACCATATATTTT	CASSPAGVGFSGNTIYF
TRBJ1-1	13	TRBV6-4	few	-	TGTGCCAGCAGTGACTGGGTGGGGGCTGAAGCTTTCTTT	CASSDWVGAEAFF
TRBJ1-1	13	TRBV29-1	-	TRBD1	TGCAGCGTTGAAGCCTTCCAGGGGGAGGAAGCTTTCTTT	CSVEAFQGEEAFF
TRBJ1-3	15	TRBV6-5	-	TRBD1	TGTGCCAGCAGTTTGGACAGGGGGAGTGGAAACACCATATATTTT	CASSLDRGSGNTIYF
TRBJ1-1	16	TRBV5-6	-	-	TGTGCCAGCAGCTTTCTCCGGGGGACGGGGAACACTGAAGCTTTCTTT	CASSFLRGTGNTEAFF
TRBJ1-1	17	TRBV6-2/TRBV6-3	-	-	TGTGCCAGCAGTTACTCGAGGAGTAGTAGCATGAACACTGAAGCTTTCTTT	CASSYSRSSSMNTEAFF
TRBJ1-2	13	TRBV28	few	TRBD1	TGTGCCAGCAGTTCAGGGGGCTACTATGGCTACACCTTC	CASSSGGYYGYTF
TRBJ1-5	14	TRBV19	few	TRBD1	TGTGCCAGTATTACAGGGGGCGGCAATCAGCCCCAGCATTTT	CASITGGGNQPQHF
TRBJ2-7	15	TRBV27	-	TRBD1	TGTGCCAGCAGTGGGGCAGGGGGTGCGGCCTACGAGCAGTACTTC	CASSGAGGAAYEQYF
TRBJ2-2	12	TRBV7-8	-	-	TGTGCCAGCAGCTTTTACACCGGGGAGCTGTTTTTT	CASSFYTGELFF
TRBJ2-7	14	TRBV7-9	-	TRBD1	TGTGCCAGCAGCTTAGCGGGACAGCCCTACGAGCAGTACTTC	CASSLAGQPYEQYF
TRBJ1-1	13	TRBV28	-	-	TGTGCCAGCAGTGGGACACCCAACACTGAAGCTTTCTTT	CASSGTPNTEAFF